A single T cell receptor beta chain is shown here with its context. These data are taken from a study of blood T cell repertoires in COVID-19. V shed 0 bases and J shed 4 bases, with 19 bases lying between them. CDR1 and CDR2 from the germline V gene are MNHNS and SASEGT. The CDR3 contains 18 residues. Assay used: immunoSEQ multiplex PCR; TCRdb lists only in-frame clones, some missing. The sample shows some 200,000 clones, around 86% of them seen only once. The receptor was isolated from a woman aged 70-85 years with COVID-19, enrolled during active disease. The V and J genes are TRBV6-1 and TRBJ2-1; D is unresolved. The material sequenced was peripheral blood. The CDR3 reads CASSEALQGGAIYNEQFF. The CDR3 nucleotides are TGTGCCAGCAGTGAAGCGCTTCAAGGCGGAGCTATATACAATGAGCAGTTCTTC.